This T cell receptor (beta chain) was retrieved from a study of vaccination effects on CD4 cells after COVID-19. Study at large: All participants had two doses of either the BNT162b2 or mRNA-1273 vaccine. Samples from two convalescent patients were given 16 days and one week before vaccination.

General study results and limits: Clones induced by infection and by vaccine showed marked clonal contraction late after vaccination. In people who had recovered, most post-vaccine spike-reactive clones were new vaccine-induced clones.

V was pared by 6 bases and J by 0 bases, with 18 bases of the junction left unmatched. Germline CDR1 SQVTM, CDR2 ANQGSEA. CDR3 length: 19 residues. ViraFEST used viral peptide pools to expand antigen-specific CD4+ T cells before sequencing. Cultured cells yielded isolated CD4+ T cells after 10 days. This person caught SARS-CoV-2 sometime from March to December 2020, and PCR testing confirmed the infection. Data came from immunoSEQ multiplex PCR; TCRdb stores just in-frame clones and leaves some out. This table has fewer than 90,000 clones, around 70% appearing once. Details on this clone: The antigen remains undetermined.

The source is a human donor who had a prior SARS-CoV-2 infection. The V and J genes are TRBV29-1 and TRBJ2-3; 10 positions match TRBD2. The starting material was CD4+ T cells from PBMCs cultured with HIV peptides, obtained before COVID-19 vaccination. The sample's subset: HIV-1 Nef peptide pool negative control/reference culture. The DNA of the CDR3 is TGCAGCGTGGAGGGAATAGCGGGGGGCCGCCGAATAAGCACAGATACGCAGTATTTT. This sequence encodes CSVEGIAGGRRISTDTQYF.